The next 4 T cell receptor beta chains were all read from a single sample in a study of blood T cell repertoires in COVID-19 (dated by TCRdb to the early 2020s). The protocol used for the library was the immunoSEQ multiplex PCR assay. The immuneACCESS repertoire file appears here via TCRdb, limited to in-frame rearrangements. These files lack a portion of the clones; in checked studies, under half of the deficit traces to unresolved V genes, and the cause of the others is not known. The sample table lists tens of thousands of clones, 80% of them with a count of one. The ten largest clonotypes hold roughly a fifth of the sample. Sequencing was done on a sample of peripheral blood. These receptors all stem from an elderly woman with acute or convalescent COVID-19.

As DNA, the CDR3 is TGTGCCAGCAGCAAAGTAAGGGGTAATGGATACGAGCAGTACTTC. It translates to CASSKVRGNGYEQYF. The rearrangement links TRBV21-1 to TRBJ2-7; TRBD1 was called by the table and not checked on the DNA. TRBV21-1 is assigned pseudogene status. The CDR3 covers 15 residues.

The CDR3 reads CASSLGHQNYGYTF. DNA of the CDR3: TGCGCCAGCAGCTTGGGACATCAGAACTATGGCTACACCTTC. The V gene is TRBV4-1, the J gene TRBJ1-2, with D possibly TRBD1 on 6 matching bases. V dropped 5 bases and J dropped 2 bases, with 12 bases sitting between them. The germline V gene encodes CDR1 MGHRA and CDR2 YSYEKL. This CDR3 region has 14 residues.

The V call is TRBV5-6, the J call TRBJ2-3; D is unclear. Germline CDR1 reads SGHDT; CDR2 reads YYEEEE. The CDR3 contains 11 residues. V lost 3 bases and J lost 3, with 2 bases in between. The CDR3 nucleotides read TGTGCCAGCAGCTCGACAGATACGCAGTATTTT. As protein: CASSSTDTQYF.

The chain couples TRBV5-1 to TRBJ1-2; 8 positions agree with TRBD1. With 2 bases clipped from V and 3 bases from J, the junction kept 3 bases outside the gene matches. CDR1 is SGHRS and CDR2 is YFSETQ in the germline V gene. This CDR3 is built from 14 residues. Here the CDR3 DNA reads TGCGCCAGCAGCTTACGGACAGGGCACTATGGCTACACCTTC. Amino acids: CASSLRTGHYGYTF.